This T cell receptor beta chain was sequenced during a study of T-cell reconstitution after alpha-beta-depleted transplantation in children. It was with unique molecular identifiers that the TCRbeta library was prepared. One entry per CDR3 protein results from TCRdb running MiXCR on the PCR reads. Of some 490,000 distinct CDR3 sequences in the sample, about 12% are singletons; the top ten hold around 6%. CDR1 and CDR2 from the germline V gene are ENHRY and SYGVKD. The ends were cut back, 3 bases at V and 0 bases at J, with 12 bases in the middle. The CDR3 is 15 amino acids. This clonotype was counted many times.

The receptor was isolated from a human donor who donated a stem cell graft to a child with combined immunodeficiency. The specimen was PBMCs from the stem cell graft donor, collected from the stem cell graft. The chain uses TRBV10-3 and TRBJ2-7; possible D gene TRBD2, 5 bases. CDR3: CAISDPTTISYEQYF. CDR3 in DNA: TGTGCCATCAGTGACCCGACTACCATCTCCTACGAGCAGTACTTC.